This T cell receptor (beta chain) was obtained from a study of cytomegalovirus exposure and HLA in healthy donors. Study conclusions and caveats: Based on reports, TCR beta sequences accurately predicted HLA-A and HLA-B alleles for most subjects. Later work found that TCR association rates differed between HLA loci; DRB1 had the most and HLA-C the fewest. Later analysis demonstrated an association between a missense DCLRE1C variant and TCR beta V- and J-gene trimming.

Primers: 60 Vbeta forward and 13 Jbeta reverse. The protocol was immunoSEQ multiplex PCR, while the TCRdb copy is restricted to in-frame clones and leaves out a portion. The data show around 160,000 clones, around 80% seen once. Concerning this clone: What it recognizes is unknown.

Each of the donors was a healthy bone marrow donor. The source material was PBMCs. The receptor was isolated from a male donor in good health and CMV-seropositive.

As DNA, the CDR3 is TGTGCCTGGAGAAATTTAGGGGACAGGGGTCGGCGTGGCGGGGAGCTGTTTTTT. Protein product: CAWRNLGDRGRRGGELFF. This rearrangement joins TRBV30 to TRBJ2-2, with 10 positions matching TRBD1. Per germline, CDR1 GTSNPN and CDR2 SVGIG (reference sequence). Trimming cost V 3 bases and J 7 bases; bases outside gene matches: 17. The CDR3 runs to 18 residues.